This TCR beta chain was captured in a study of shared clonotypes between healthy human individuals (TCRdb year 2020). General notes on the study: A few men and two women, aged 18 to 49 years, made up the cohort. Per donor, leukapheresis produced somewhere between about 0.85 and 8.9 billion PBMCs. Per donor, three plates each were used for CD4 naive and CD4 memory, two for CD8 naive, and one for CD8 memory. To estimate repertoire size and how much clonotype sharing occurs between individuals, the study deeply sequenced the blood TCR repertoires of about 5 healthy adults. To increase sequencing depth and limit assay-specific biases, TCR repertoire library preparation and sequencing were carried out by different laboratories using diverse techniques.

As regards this clone: The antigen it binds to is not known. Germline and junction disagree at one end, which may indicate a read error.

CD8 naive samples were CD45RO-negative cells positively selected for CCR7, giving a CD45RA+CCR7+ population that excluded TemRA cells. Donors were healthy HIV-negative adults with no recently reported acute infections or vaccinations. Every donor was a Caucasian adult living in Nashville, Tennessee, USA. After blood collection by leukapheresis, PBMCs were isolated using Ficoll-Histopaque density gradient centrifugation and then cryopreserved in the vapor phase of liquid nitrogen. Analytical flow cytometry was used to check the purity and quantity of each magnetically sorted T cell population. Genomic DNA was isolated from each sorted fraction and quantified by UV absorbance on a Nanodrop 2000c. Study-level results and caveats: Because the study included a small number of donors, the genetic and exposure-history diversity represented was limited. Clonotypes shared by all four sorted-subset donors showed higher generation probabilities than non-shared clonotypes. Sampling was restricted to blood, and TCR repertoires in tissue are likely to differ from TCR repertoires in blood. Pairwise subsampling led to the expectation that sequencing depth would affect the degree of clonotype sharing among donors. About 4.5% of naive CD4, 3.5% of naive CD8, approximately 2% of memory CD4, and over 0.35% of memory CD8 clonotypes were shared across several donors. Rarefaction of sorted-subset datasets indicated incomplete sequencing despite the large sequencing depth. Estimated clonotype richness was generally larger for naive than for memory subsets.

Using the deep immunoSEQ assay, multiplex PCR amplified TCR CDR3 regions from genomic DNA. For each cell subset, the extracted genomic DNA was distributed evenly across all wells of several immunoSEQ 96-well plates, and each plate served as one replicate. For sorted subsets, each replicate PCR was loaded with about 0.2 ug genomic DNA, equivalent to roughly 30,000 T cell genomes. The purified libraries were quantified using a Qubit 3.0 fluorometer, sized with a Bioanalyzer 2100, and then quantified again using the KAPA Library Quantification kit. Every immunoSEQ 96-well plate was sequenced on a dedicated single-read 150-cycle Illumina NextSeq 550 flow cell. The paper's data handling went like this. Because the immunoSEQ output included only junctional sequences and no quality scores, the filtering could not be the same as the filtering used for full-length reads. Sequences were annotated with PyIR, a Python wrapper for IgBLAST v1.9, using IMGT germline references to assign V/J genes and CDR3. Reads were removed for weak V/J assignments (E-value above 1e-6), missing CDR3, stop codons, out-of-frame junctions, or ambiguous translated residues. V3J clonotypes were defined as sequences sharing the same inferred V gene, J gene, and CDR3 amino acid sequence. Percentage overlap between repertoires was computed as shared unique clonotypes divided by the size of the smaller repertoire. Richness of each repertoire was evaluated using RTK rarefaction, the Chao1 estimator, and Recon v2.1 estimates of unobserved clonotypes. For all TCRbeta clonotypes obtained by the gDNA method from a handful of donors, generation probabilities were computed with OLGA. TCRdb's version of the immuneACCESS table is confined to in-frame rearrangements and falls short of the full clone set. An unresolved V gene accounts for under half of the shortfall where checked; the remainder is of unknown origin. That table gives V, J and clone size, and the DNA gave D and trimming. This sample is represented by around 2,000,000 clones; about 95% of them were singletons. The ten top clones hold around 1% of the sample.

From cysteine to phenylalanine, the CDR3 is 14 amino acids long. Only the CDR3 portion is preserved as DNA: 42 bases, with reading frame beginning at the first base. The germline V gene (reference sequence) sets CDR1 to SSHAT and CDR2 to FNYEAQ. The sequenced sample was naive CD8+ T cells sorted from blood. The cell subset or site label corresponds to: CD45RA+CCR7+. The clonotype originates from a man in his late teens or twenties in good health. The sequence is built from TRBV7-7 and TRBJ2-1; the D gene remains uncertain. The CDR3 region has the sequence CASSRDGSYNEQFF. The nucleotide sequence reads TGTGCTAGCAGTCGAGACGGCTCCTACAATGAGCAGTTCTTC.